Shown below are 16 T cell receptor beta chains from a single sample sequenced in a study of T-cell reconstitution after alpha-beta-depleted transplantation in children. Preparation of the TCRbeta library involved a method that used unique molecular identifiers. TCRdb used MiXCR to reprocess the PCR reads, holding one entry per CDR3 protein. Of over 400,000 distinct CDR3 sequences in the sample, under 15% were seen once. The sample here was PBMCs from the stem cell graft donor, taken from the stem cell graft. These receptors originate from a human donor who donated a stem cell graft to a child with combined immunodeficiency.

This clonotype appeared many times. An end of the junction does not agree with germline; a read error may underlie this. The gene calls are TRBV12-3 or TRBV12-4 and TRBJ2-1; 10 positions match TRBD2. The CDR3 spans 14 residues. The CDR3 sequence is CASSLAGVLNEQFF. The CDR3 DNA reads as TGTGCCAGCAGTCTAGCGGGAGTCTTAAATGAGCAGTTCTTC.

This clonotype was seen only a few times. A read error may be the cause here, since a much bigger clone is one base away. V gene TRBV5-6 combines with J gene TRBJ1-1; D is perhaps TRBD1 (5 bases). CDR3 length: 13 amino acids. V lost 2 bases, J lost 6 bases, and 11 bases lay in between. Germline V gene sequence: CDR1 SGHDT, CDR2 YYEEEE. The chain's CDR3 is CASSFTGDPEAFF. The CDR3 region has the DNA TGTGCCAGCAGCTTCACCGGGGACCCTGAAGCTTTCTTT.

This clonotype was found a few times. The chain uses TRBV5-1 and TRBJ2-7; 11 bases align to TRBD1. With 4 bases clipped from V and 2 bases from J, the junction kept 5 bases outside the gene matches. Germline V gene sequence: CDR1 SGHRS, CDR2 YFSETQ. The CDR3 is made up of 15 amino acids. CDR3 in DNA: TGCGCCAGCAGCCATGGGACAGGGGGGGCCTACGAGCAGTACTTC. It translates to CASSHGTGGAYEQYF.

The V call is TRBV6-2 or TRBV6-3, the J call TRBJ2-1; D ambiguous. V was cut by 3 bases and J by 2 bases, with 11 bases left in between. The CDR3 sequence is 15 residues long. The germline V gene encodes CDR1 MNHEY and CDR2 SVGEGT. CDR3 bases: TGTGCCAGCAGTTATTTTCAGGTCCCCTACAATGAGCAGTTCTTC. Translation gives CASSYFQVPYNEQFF.

The chain has TRBV7-9 and TRBJ2-2, with unresolved D. Germline CDR1 is SEHNR and CDR2 is FQNEAQ (reference sequence). V was cut by 7 bases and J by 6 bases, with 12 bases left in between. The CDR3 extends over 13 amino acids. For the CDR3, the DNA is TGTGCCAGCATCCCGAGCCCCCCCGGGGAGCTGTTTTTT. The encoded protein is CASIPSPPGELFF.

The V gene is TRBV6-2 or TRBV6-3, the J gene TRBJ2-7, with D possibly called TRBD1 or TRBD2 (5 bases each). The V gene's germline CDR1 is MNHEY and CDR2 SVGEGT. This CDR3 is 17 amino acids long. V shed 2 bases and J shed 0 bases, with 17 bases lying between them. The CDR3 here is CASSYPLRDAPSYEQYF. CDR3 bases: TGTGCCAGCAGTTACCCCCTCCGGGACGCCCCCTCCTACGAGCAGTACTTC.

This clonotype was observed a few times. The chain uses TRBV10-3 and TRBJ2-7; D remains unclear. The V end was cut by 4 bases, the J end by 5 bases, with 9 bases between. CDR1 ENHRY and CDR2 SYGVKD come from the germline V gene. There are 12 residues in the CDR3. The CDR3 region has the DNA TGTGCCATCAGTGCCGCAGCACACGAGCAGTACTTC. Protein sequence: CAISAAAHEQYF.

This clonotype was seen only a few times. The chain joins TRBV7-9 to TRBJ2-1; 8 bases map to TRBD2. Unmatched junction bases numbered 10, after V lost 6 bases and J lost 9 bases. Germline-derived CDR1 and CDR2 are SEHNR and FQNEAQ (reference sequence). This CDR3 has 14 residues. This CDR3 is CASSIDLTSGEQFF. The CDR3 DNA reads as TGTGCCAGCAGTATAGACCTAACTAGCGGTGAGCAGTTCTTC.

The rearrangement joins TRBV14 to TRBJ1-4; D is possibly TRBD1 (5 bases). Germline CDR1 reads SGHDN; CDR2 reads FVKESK. The CDR3 totals 15 residues. V lost 2 bases to trimming and J lost 3 bases, with 10 bases between them. This CDR3 reads CASSQQGTANEKLFF. The CDR3 DNA sequence: TGTGCCAGCAGCCAACAGGGAACGGCTAATGAAAAACTGTTTTTT. The full variable domain, completed using reference TRBV14 and TRBJ1-4, is EAGVTQFPSHSVIEKGQTVTLRCDPISGHDNLYWYRRVMGKEIKFLLHFVKESKQDESGMPNNRFLAERTGGTYSTLKVQPAELEDSGVYFCASSQQGTANEKLFFGSGTQLSVL.

This clonotype has at least ten counts. The chain combines TRBV12-3 or TRBV12-4 with TRBJ1-1; D unclear. There are 12 residues in the CDR3. The V end lost 6 bases, the J end lost 8 bases, and 13 bases lay between the germline ends. The CDR3 spells CASRPRHLEAFF. CDR3 coding DNA: TGTGCCAGCAGACCCAGGCACCTAGAAGCTTTCTTT.

This clonotype was observed many times. The gene calls are TRBV6-5 and TRBJ2-3; D unresolved. CDR1 and CDR2 (germline): MNHEY, SVGAGI. This CDR3 spans 16 amino acids. V lost 7 bases to trimming and J lost 4 bases, with 21 bases between them. The CDR3 coding sequence is TGTGCCAGCACCCGAGGCCGGGCTAGTGTTCCAGATACGCAGTATTTT. Translating gives CASTRGRASVPDTQYF.

This clonotype occurred many times. The chain combines TRBV6-5 with TRBJ1-2; D possibly corresponds to TRBD1 (6 bases). The V and J ends lost 2 bases and 11 bases respectively, with 15 bases between them. CDR1 and CDR2 (germline): MNHEY, SVGAGI. This CDR3 has 13 residues. Written as DNA, the CDR3 is TGTGCCAGCAGTTACCCAGGGGCCGCATCTTACACCTTC. Translation gives CASSYPGAASYTF.

This clonotype was counted a few times. The genes are TRBV12-3 or TRBV12-4 and TRBJ1-4, with D perhaps TRBD1 (6 bases). This CDR3 spans 12 amino acids. V lost 0 bases and J lost 16, with 12 bases in between. The DNA for the CDR3 is TGTGCCAGCAGTTTAGCCTCGGGGGCCGGGTTTTTT. Its translation: CASSLASGAGFF.

This clonotype was counted only a few times. Because the CDR3's place on the DNA is in doubt, the DNA is left out and the CDR3 is given as listed by TCRdb. CDR3 residues: CASSTSTGVMNSPLHF. V is TRBV2 and J is TRBJ1-6; the table's TRBD1 call for D was not verified on the DNA. The CDR3 sequence runs 16 residues, both termini included. The germline V gene encodes CDR1 SNHLY and CDR2 FYNNEI.

Notes on this clonotype: The final CDR3 position lacks the conserved phenylalanine or tryptophan, pointing to a likely read error. The V gene is TRBV29-1, the J gene TRBJ1-5; D is perhaps TRBD1 (5 bases). V dropped 4 bases and J dropped 0 bases, with 13 bases sitting between them. Germline CDR1 and CDR2: SQVTM and ANQGSEA. This CDR3 comprises 15 residues. Here the CDR3 reads CSVAGDGDSNQPQHC. In DNA form, the CDR3 reads TGCAGCGTTGCTGGGGACGGGGATAGCAATCAGCCCCAGCATTGT.

This clonotype was counted between two and nine times. The chain is built from TRBV12-3 or TRBV12-4 and TRBJ2-7; perhaps TRBD2 as D (6 bases). V was shortened by 9 bases and J by 6 bases, with 18 bases between the two germline ends. This CDR3 is built from 13 residues. The CDR3 DNA is TGTGCCAGTCGGAGGGGTCCAGTTGCCGAGCAGTACTTC. It codes for CASRRGPVAEQYF.